This T cell receptor (beta chain) is drawn from a study of shared clonotypes between healthy human individuals. Trimming took off 3 bases at V and 0 bases at J, with 9 bases between the two ends. CDR3 length equals 15 residues. Germline lookup yields CDR1 MNHEY and CDR2 SVGAGI. CD45RO-negative, CCR7-positively selected cells formed the naive CD8 fraction, excluding terminally differentiated effector memory CD45RA+ cells. Data came from immunoSEQ multiplex PCR; TCRdb stores just in-frame clones and leaves some out. This table has some 2.1 million clones, 93% appearing once. This clone was recorded only once.

The receptor was isolated from a man in his late teens or twenties in good health. Some clones in this sample may be carry-over from other donors' samples. Sequenced sample: naive CD8+ T cells from PBMCs. This chain joins TRBV6-5 and TRBJ2-1, with a weak D call TRBD2 (5 bases). The CDR3 reads CASSYWRASYNEQFF. In DNA, the CDR3 is TGTGCCAGCAGTTATTGGCGGGCCTCCTACAATGAGCAGTTCTTC.